This T cell receptor (beta chain) originates from a study of T cells in severe cutaneous drug reactions (dated by TCRdb to between 2019 and 2020). Regarding the complete study: Recruitment took place between about 2011 and 2019, drawing patients from Taiwan, Thailand and a European registry network. Assignment of the culprit drug relied on both the Naranjo algorithm and the ALDEN drug causality algorithm. Libraries used iRepertoire multiplex PCR; authors cited a comparison showing similar capture of abundant clonotypes across iRepertoire and 5' RACE methods with or without UMI. Only patients with a probable or definite SJS/TEN or DRESS diagnosis by RegiSCAR criteria were enrolled. The study paired bulk TCR sequencing with single-cell sequencing, quantitative PCR validation, functional assays and transgenic mouse experiments. Blister fluids/cells, PBMC and other biological samples were taken from patients in the acute stage or the recovery stage. Study-wide conclusions, independent of this receptor: A public TCRbeta CDR3, present at a mean of around 15% in all seven CBZ-SJS/TEN blister samples, was undetectable or scarce in PBMC from tolerant controls and healthy donors. A strong increase in TRBV12-4 usage was observed in CBZ-SJS/TEN patients, with averages of about 32% in blister cells and around 5% in PBMC. According to the authors, further study is still needed to determine whether the public TCR generalizes to SJS/TEN caused by other drugs.

Sequenced donors were patients with carbamazepine-induced Stevens-Johnson syndrome or toxic epidermal necrolysis (CBZ-SJS/TEN). The peripheral blood repertoires were taken from CBZ-SJS/TEN patients of two origins, a few Han Chinese and about 6 European. To look for drug-specific clonotypes, next-generation sequencing was used to profile the T cell receptor repertoires of patients with drug-induced severe cutaneous adverse reactions. RNA was isolated from either blister cells of skin lesions or peripheral blood mononuclear cells. In the case of this clonotype: This receptor's antigen is unknown.

For CDR1 and CDR2, the germline V gene lists SGHTA and FQGNSA. The CDR3 runs 15 residues from the cysteine to the phenylalanine. The nucleotide record is missing. For both bulk and single-cell sequencing, libraries were prepared with the iRepertoire multiplex PCR system and TCR subtype-specific primers. Multiplex PCR with primers aimed at the V, D and J gene regions produced the bulk TCR beta libraries. Approximately 95-500 ng of RNA per sample was used as input for bulk TCR library preparation. An Illumina MiSeq was used to sequence bulk TCR beta amplicons. In the authors' own workflow: Sample misassignments and low-quality sequencing reads were filtered out during quality control steps. The amino acids lying between the V-gene Y[YFLI]C motif and the J-segment [FW]GXGT motif were defined as CDR3. CDR3 clonotypes and TRBV and TRBJ gene assignments were based on the IMGT database. TRBV expression in each sample was normalized to the mean expression of the same gene in PBMC from fewer than 45 healthy donors. The reads went through TCRdb reprocessing, and each CDR3 protein sequence gets one entry with no DNA. The authors' filters were not applied to this entry. This specimen's table enumerates over 20,000 distinct CDR3 sequences. The ten top clones hold 7.5% of the sample.

The rearranged segments are TRBV7-2 and TRBJ1-2. Sample: PBMCs. This clonotype originated in a human donor with toxic epidermal necrolysis, a severe cutaneous drug reaction. CDR3 region: CASSLDLKGDYGYTF.